This TCR beta chain appears in the sequencing data of a study of quantifying T cell responses using KT2 cells. Study overall: RNA was reverse transcribed with TCR alpha and beta constant-region primers. Under optimum conditions, T4 ligation efficiency was estimated at more than 8%.

The cDNA 3' end received a ligated oligonucleotide with a UMI. First-round PCR used approximately 4 cycles and beta primers RC1.1 and RC1.2 covering TRBC1 and TRBC2. One entry per CDR3 protein results from TCRdb running MiXCR on the UMI-ligation and nested PCR reads. Altogether some 43,000 distinct CDR3 sequences are present, approximately 17% being singletons, with the ten largest covering over 40%. This clonotype was seen a handful of times. KT2, a clone with a known TCR, was spiked into unfractionated PBMC. The germline gives CDR1 SEHNR, CDR2 FQNEAQ (reference sequence). V shed 3 bases and J 4 bases; nucleotides not matched to a gene: 13. CDR3 length equals 17 residues.

What was sequenced was PBMCs spiked with cells of the T cell clone KT2. The clonotype comes from a human donor. V gene TRBV7-9 combines with J gene TRBJ1-1, with 8 bases lining up with TRBD1. Written as DNA, the CDR3 is TGTGCCAGCAGCTTTGCTGGACAGGGAAGATTTGGCACTGAAGCTTTCTTT. As protein: CASSFAGQGRFGTEAFF.